This passage covers 32 T cell receptor beta chains from one sample sequenced in a study of T cells in localized non-small cell lung cancer. The protocol was immunoSEQ multiplex PCR, while the TCRdb copy is restricted to in-frame clones and leaves out a portion. Of around 29,000 clones in the sample, 90% are singletons; the top ten hold 0.9% to 1.2%. Specimen: peripheral blood, collected before any cancer treatment. These receptors all stem from a woman aged 40-69 years with stage I lung adenocarcinoma.

This rearrangement joins TRBV23-1 to TRBJ1-2; D remains unclear. TRBV23-1 is marked as an open reading frame, function uncertain. This CDR3 has 16 amino acids. Trimming took 2 bases from V and 0 from J, leaving 13 bases between them. The CDR3 bases are TGCGCCAGCAGTCAAAATACAGCCCAATCTAACTATGGCTACACCTTC. This sequence encodes CASSQNTAQSNYGYTF.

The rearrangement links TRBV7-2 to TRBJ1-5, with TRBD1 identical over 10 bases. Trimming took 5 bases from V and 2 from J; bases not matched to a gene: 3. Germline V gives CDR1 SGHTA, CDR2 FQGNSA. This CDR3 contains 15 residues. The CDR3 loop is CASSPGTGGNQPQHF. Here the CDR3 DNA reads TGTGCCAGCAGCCCCGGGACAGGGGGCAATCAGCCCCAGCATTTT.

The chain carries TRBV11-2 and TRBJ1-3; 7 nucleotides line up with TRBD1. Germline V CDR1 and CDR2: SGHAT, FQNNGV. J lost 8 bases, V lost 6 bases, and 13 bases had no gene match. The CDR3 is made up of 15 amino acids. The CDR3 here is CASRLTGEGRDTIYF. As DNA, the CDR3 is TGTGCCAGCAGACTCACAGGGGAAGGTAGAGACACCATATATTTT. Together with reference TRBV11-2 and TRBJ1-3, the CDR3 gives the full variable domain: EAGVAQSPRYKIIEKRQSVAFWCNPISGHATLYWYQQILGQGPKLLIQFQNNGVVDDSQLPKDRFSAERLKGVDSTLKIQPAKLEDSAVYLCASRLTGEGRDTIYFGEGSWLTVV.

This sequence joins TRBV5-1 and TRBJ2-5; 12 bases are a match to TRBD2. Germline CDR1 is SGHRS and CDR2 is YFSETQ. The CDR3 is made up of 16 amino acids. V dropped 3 bases and J dropped 1; count of bases not matched to a gene: 4. The CDR3 reads CASSSGLAGFQETQYF. The CDR3, as DNA: TGCGCCAGCAGCTCCGGACTAGCGGGATTCCAAGAGACCCAGTACTTC.

The chain recombines TRBV5-1 with TRBJ2-3; 10 nucleotides agree with TRBD1. Germline CDR1 is SGHRS and CDR2 is YFSETQ. This CDR3 region has 16 residues. V dropped 3 bases and J dropped 6; count of bases not matched to a gene: 10. Here the CDR3 DNA reads TGCGCCAGCAGCTCCCGGACAGGGGGTTTTGCGGATACGCAGTATTTT. Protein product: CASSSRTGGFADTQYF.

The V and J genes are TRBV5-1 and TRBJ2-3; 10 nucleotides align to TRBD1. The CDR3 is 14 residues long. The V gene end was trimmed by 4 bases and the J gene end by 4 bases; junction bases not matched to a gene: 3. Germline V CDR1 and CDR2: SGHRS, YFSETQ. The CDR3: CASSGGQGSDTQYF. DNA of the CDR3: TGCGCCAGCAGCGGGGGACAGGGGTCAGATACGCAGTATTTT.

The V gene is TRBV11-2, the J gene TRBJ2-1; D gene ambiguous. Trimming shortened V by 3 bases and J by 2 bases, and 8 bases separated the two germline ends. CDR1 is SGHAT, CDR2 FQNNGV, per germline. This CDR3 is 14 amino acids long. The CDR3 nucleotides are TGTGCCAGCAGCTTCGGTAGAGCCTACAATGAGCAGTTCTTC. This encodes CASSFGRAYNEQFF.

The chain uses TRBV7-2 and TRBJ1-5; no reliable D call. V lost 2 bases to trimming and J lost 5 bases, with 13 bases between them. The CDR3 has 15 residues. Per germline, CDR1 SGHTA and CDR2 FQGNSA. CDR3 protein: CASSLSVNIHQPQHF. The DNA for the CDR3 is TGTGCCAGCAGCTTATCGGTTAACATCCATCAGCCCCAGCATTTT. Full variable domain (outside the CDR3, taken from reference TRBV7-2 and TRBJ1-5): GAGVSQSPSNKVTEKGKDVELRCDPISGHTALYWYRQSLGQGLEFLIYFQGNSAPDKSGLPSDRFSAERTGGSVSTLTIQRTQQEDSAVYLCASSLSVNIHQPQHFGDGTRLSIL.

There are a few counts of this clone. The rearrangement uses TRBV19 and TRBJ2-1, with TRBD2 as a possible D gene (6 bases). This CDR3 is built from 15 residues. CDR1 and CDR2 from the germline V gene are LNHDA and SQIVND (reference sequence). The ends were cut back, 5 bases at V and 3 bases at J, with 14 bases in the middle. For the CDR3, the DNA is TGTGCCAGTAGTCGGACATGGACTATCTACAATGAGCAGTTCTTC. Translating it yields CASSRTWTIYNEQFF.

The rearrangement joins TRBV6-5 to TRBJ2-1, with D perhaps TRBD2 (5 bases). V lost 5 bases, J lost 5 bases, and 10 bases lay in between. This CDR3 has 13 amino acids. Germline-derived CDR1 and CDR2 are MNHEY and SVGAGI. The CDR3 loop is CASSPSPHNEQFF. The CDR3, as DNA: TGTGCCAGCAGTCCTAGCCCACACAATGAGCAGTTCTTC.

This clone has more than one count but fewer than ten. V usage is TRBV18 and J usage is TRBJ1-5; D perhaps matches TRBD1 (5 bases). With 3 bases removed from V and 5 bases from J, the gap between germline ends came to 8 bases. Germline V gene lookup returns CDR1 KGHSH and CDR2 LQKENI. This CDR3 contains 13 residues. The CDR3 sequence: CASSPQGDQPQHF. The CDR3 DNA is TGTGCCAGCTCACCCCAGGGTGATCAGCCCCAGCATTTT.

The chain couples TRBV11-3 to TRBJ2-1; D is unresolved. V was clipped by 1 base and J by 4 bases, with 8 bases between them. CDR1 is SGHNT, CDR2 YENEEA, per germline. The CDR3 is 14 amino acids. The CDR3 reads CASSLGRTYNEQFF. CDR3 in DNA: TGTGCCAGCAGCTTAGGGCGGACGTACAATGAGCAGTTCTTC.

The V call is TRBV9, the J call TRBJ2-5, with D tentatively TRBD1 or TRBD2 (6 bases each). CDR1 and CDR2 (germline): SGDLS, YYNGEE. Trimming took off 0 bases at V and 5 bases at J, with 11 bases between the two ends. This CDR3 is built from 14 residues. The DNA for the CDR3 is TGTGCCAGCAGCGTAGGGCAGGGGAGGGAGACCCAGTACTTC. Its translation: CASSVGQGRETQYF.

This chain uses TRBV9 with TRBJ1-3, with D perhaps TRBD1 (5 bases). The CDR3 sequence is 12 residues long. V lost 0 bases and J 9 bases, leaving 7 bases between the germline ends. Germline assignment: CDR1 SGDLS and CDR2 YYNGEE. CDR3: CASSVAGGTIYF. The CDR3 DNA sequence: TGTGCCAGCAGCGTAGCGGGGGGCACCATATATTTT.

The chain employs TRBV7-3 and TRBJ2-1; 8 bases agree with TRBD2. This CDR3 has 15 amino acids. The germline V gene has CDR1 SGHTA and CDR2 FQGTGA. Losses at the gene ends were 5 bases for V and 3 bases for J; bases not matched to a gene: 6. The CDR3: CASSPGLALYNEQFF. In DNA form, the CDR3 reads TGTGCCAGCAGCCCTGGACTAGCCCTCTACAATGAGCAGTTCTTC.

The V gene is TRBV14, the J gene TRBJ1-2; possibly TRBD1 for D (6 bases). The V and J ends lost 0 bases and 5 bases respectively, with 16 bases between them. This CDR3 region has 16 residues. Germline-derived CDR1 and CDR2 are SGHDN and FVKESK. CDR3 amino acids: CASSQDTGTTFYGYTF. DNA for the CDR3: TGTGCCAGCAGCCAAGATACGGGGACAACCTTTTATGGCTACACCTTC.

The chain combines TRBV28 with TRBJ1-6; D uncertain. V was shortened by 6 bases and J by 5 bases, with 11 bases between the two germline ends. The CDR3 spans 14 residues. Germline-derived CDR1 and CDR2 are MDHEN and SYDVKM. For the CDR3, the DNA is TGTGCCAGCAGCCCTTGGGCGGATAATTCACCCCTCCACTTT. Protein product: CASSPWADNSPLHF.

The chain recombines TRBV5-6 with TRBJ1-2; D is unclear. CDR1 SGHDT and CDR2 YYEEEE come from the germline V gene. This CDR3 is 15 amino acids long. V was cut by 0 bases and J by 4 bases, with 13 bases left in between. The chain's CDR3 is CASSLANDLFYGYTF. CDR3 nucleotides: TGTGCCAGCAGCTTGGCTAATGACCTATTCTATGGCTACACCTTC.

The chain carries TRBV10-2 and TRBJ1-5; D may be TRBD1 (6 bases). The V and J ends lost 0 bases and 6 bases respectively, with 15 bases between them. In germline, CDR1 is WSHSY, CDR2 SAAADI. CDR3 length: 16 amino acids. CDR3 amino acids: CASSESPGLGAQPQHF. The CDR3 nucleotides are TGCGCCAGCAGTGAGTCCCCGGGACTGGGGGCTCAGCCCCAGCATTTT.

This chain connects TRBV7-9 to TRBJ2-1, with D unclear. Germline V gives CDR1 SEHNR, CDR2 FQNEAQ (reference sequence). V lost 0 bases and J lost 6, with 18 bases in between. The CDR3 is made up of 17 amino acids. The CDR3 bases are TGTGCCAGCAGCTTAGCAGGGCTCCGCGGTGGTGGCAATGAGCAGTTCTTC. It encodes CASSLAGLRGGGNEQFF.

The chain uses TRBV11-2 and TRBJ1-1; D uncertain. Trimming left V 3 bases short and J 4 bases short, with 12 bases between. Germline V gives CDR1 SGHAT, CDR2 FQNNGV. CDR3 size: 14 residues. CDR3 region: CASSFDGVGTEAFF. Written as DNA, the CDR3 is TGTGCCAGCAGCTTCGACGGGGTAGGCACTGAAGCTTTCTTT.

V and J are TRBV4-2 and TRBJ1-1; 7 nucleotides agree with TRBD1. Germline V gene lookup returns CDR1 LGHNA and CDR2 YNFKEQ. V lost 2 bases, J lost 4 bases, and 10 bases stayed unmatched. The CDR3 runs to 16 residues. The CDR3 sequence is CASSQPGGDGSTEAFF. CDR3 DNA: TGTGCCAGCAGCCAACCAGGGGGGGATGGTAGCACTGAAGCTTTCTTT.

As DNA, the CDR3 is TGTGCCAGTAGTATATCCCAGGGGGCGCGAGGACCTGAAAAACTGTTTTTT. Its translation: CASSISQGARGPEKLFF. V is TRBV19 and J is TRBJ1-4, with TRBD1 matching 8 bases. Germline CDR1 is LNHDA and CDR2 is SQIVND (reference sequence). The CDR3 runs to 17 residues. V was pared by 2 bases and J by 7 bases, with 12 bases of the junction left unmatched.

The V and J genes are TRBV30 and TRBJ1-2, with 8 bases aligning to TRBD1. This CDR3 is built from 13 residues. The V gene end was trimmed by 5 bases and the J gene end by 7 bases; junction bases not matched to a gene: 9. Germline V gene data show CDR1 as GTSNPN and CDR2 as SVGIG (reference sequence). This CDR3 reads CAWSQGELGGYTF. The DNA of the CDR3 is TGTGCCTGGTCACAGGGGGAGCTGGGTGGCTACACCTTC.

The rearrangement joins TRBV5-1 to TRBJ1-2; 8 positions match TRBD1. Germline V gives CDR1 SGHRS, CDR2 YFSETQ. The junction had 2 bases not matched to a gene; V was cut back by 1 base and J by 6 bases. CDR3 length equals 13 residues. CDR3 residues: CASSLQGADGYTF. In DNA, the CDR3 is TGCGCCAGCAGCTTGCAGGGGGCGGATGGCTACACCTTC.

The rearrangement uses TRBV6-5 and TRBJ1-2; TRBD1 agrees at 8 bases. CDR1 is MNHEY and CDR2 is SVGAGI in the germline V gene. The CDR3 contains 14 residues. J lost 5 bases, V lost 5 bases, and 7 bases had no gene match. The CDR3 DNA reads as TGTGCCAGCAGTCCAGCCCGACAGGGGTATGGCTACACCTTC. Residues: CASSPARQGYGYTF.

This chain joins TRBV11-2 and TRBJ2-3; no clear D. This CDR3 has 13 residues. V was clipped by 3 bases and J by 8 bases, with 12 bases between them. Germline CDR1 and CDR2: SGHAT and FQNNGV. The CDR3 DNA is TGTGCCAGCAGCTTTCCGTCCAGACCTACGCAGTATTTT. Encoded protein: CASSFPSRPTQYF.

The chain has TRBV7-2 and TRBJ2-4; 7 bases match TRBD2. The CDR3 length is 16 residues. The trim removed 1 base at V and 0 bases at J, leaving 3 bases unmatched. Germline V CDR1 and CDR2: SGHTA, FQGNSA. The CDR3 coding sequence is TGTGCCAGCAGCTTAGTAATAGCGGGAGCCAAAAACATTCAGTACTTC. It encodes CASSLVIAGAKNIQYF.

The genes are TRBV6-1 and TRBJ1-1; 8 bases agree with TRBD1. Unmatched junction bases numbered 2, after V lost 3 bases and J lost 5 bases. Germline V lookup: CDR1 MNHNS, CDR2 SASEGT. CDR3 length: 13 amino acids. CDR3: CASSDRGRTEAFF. The CDR3 DNA is TGTGCCAGCAGTGACAGGGGGCGAACTGAAGCTTTCTTT.

This chain uses TRBV14 with TRBJ2-6; D perhaps matches TRBD1 (5 bases). The CDR3 totals 18 residues. The V and J ends lost 0 bases and 2 bases respectively, with 14 bases between them. CDR1 is SGHDN, CDR2 FVKESK, per germline. For the CDR3, the DNA is TGTGCCAGCAGCCAAGATAGGGGCAGGCACACTGGGGCCAACGTCCTGACTTTC. Amino acid sequence: CASSQDRGRHTGANVLTF.

This sequence joins TRBV7-6 and TRBJ2-3, with a possible D match to TRBD2 (6 bases). Germline-derived CDR1 and CDR2 are SGHVS and FNYEAQ. The CDR3 is made up of 16 amino acids. V lost 4 bases, J lost 6 bases, and 20 bases lay in between. Here the CDR3 DNA reads TGTGCCAGCAGCTCGCGGTGGGACTCTTCGGCGGATACGCAGTATTTT. This gives the protein CASSSRWDSSADTQYF. Full variable domain (remainder filled in from reference TRBV7-6 and TRBJ2-3): GAGVSQSPRYKVTKRGQDVALRCDPISGHVSLYWYRQALGQGPEFLTYFNYEAQQDKSGLPNDRFSAERPEGSISTLTIQRTEQRDSAMYRCASSSRWDSSADTQYFGPGTRLTVL.

This clone has a single count. J is TRBJ2-4 and V is TRBV7-8, with TRBD1 as a possible D gene (6 bases). There are 15 residues in the CDR3. The germline V gene encodes CDR1 SGHVS and CDR2 FQNEAQ. V was pared by 2 bases and J by 1 base, with 9 bases between. Here the CDR3 DNA reads TGTGCCAGCAGCTTAATGGGGGCGGCCAAAAACATTCAGTACTTC. Amino acid sequence: CASSLMGAAKNIQYF.